This TCR beta chain was identified in a study of blood T cell repertoires in COVID-19. Study-wide background: Acute and convalescent COVID-19 specimens originated in the United States, Italy and Spain. PBMCs, B-cell-depleted T cells, or T cells were the source of the cDNA or gDNA that made up the material.

Authors' processing steps: It was from reference gene primer amplification that nucleated cell counts were estimated. Clones were read by immunoSEQ multiplex PCR, and TCRdb kept only the in-frame ones, dropping some. Clone size and the V and J calls come from that table; the DNA yielded D and trimming. Among under 200,000 clones listed, 80% to 90% were seen once. Germline CDR1 LGHDT, CDR2 YNNKEL (reference sequence). The CDR3 is 14 residues long. Trimming shortened V by 6 bases and J by 0 bases, and 8 bases separated the two germline ends. The chain is built from TRBV3-1 (or the pseudogene TRBV3-2) and TRBJ1-4; perhaps TRBD1 as D (6 bases). Sequencing was done on a sample of peripheral blood. The origin of this receptor is a middle-aged man with active or convalescent COVID-19. The CDR3 sequence: CASRQGATNEKLFF. Written as DNA, the CDR3 is TGTGCCAGCAGACAGGGCGCAACTAATGAAAAACTGTTTTTT.